These T cell receptor beta chains were read from a single sample in a study of CD8 T cells in ankylosing spondylitis. TCRdb fed the 5' RACE reads into MiXCR, producing one record per CDR3 protein. Of about 460,000 distinct CDR3 sequences detected, about 5.2% appear once; the ten largest clones hold around 3.5%. The sequenced sample consisted of blood, either unsorted or a sorted T cell fraction (not recorded which). Source of these receptors: a male donor with ankylosing spondylitis. Each CDR3 is given with its conserved first and last residue.

v_call: TRBV27
j_call: TRBJ1-2
cdr3_length: 14
cdr3_aa: CASSSPNRAAGYTF

v_call: TRBV9
j_call: TRBJ1-4
cdr3_length: 13
cdr3_aa: CASQGARDEKLFF

v_call: TRBV20-1
j_call: TRBJ2-2
cdr3_length: 16
cdr3_aa: CSATGTSGRGTGELFF

v_call: TRBV5-1
j_call: TRBJ2-1
cdr3_length: 15
cdr3_aa: CASSPAGDLYNEQFF

v_call: TRBV20-1
j_call: TRBJ2-7
cdr3_length: 13
cdr3_aa: CSASEGQAYEQYF

v_call: TRBV27
j_call: TRBJ2-1
cdr3_length: 16
cdr3_aa: CASSTLRDRSYNEQFF

v_call: TRBV6-2/TRBV6-3
j_call: TRBJ2-1
cdr3_length: 14
cdr3_aa: CASAPRGFYNEQFF

v_call: TRBV6-6
j_call: TRBJ2-7
cdr3_length: 12
cdr3_aa: CASKAAAYEQYF

v_call: TRBV9
j_call: TRBJ2-1
cdr3_length: 14
cdr3_aa: CASSGLGLYNEQFF

v_call: TRBV7-9
j_call: TRBJ1-2
cdr3_length: 13
cdr3_aa: CASSLGPGAGYTF

v_call: TRBV12-3/TRBV12-4
j_call: TRBJ2-2
cdr3_length: 12
cdr3_aa: CASSPDGGELFF

v_call: TRBV20-1
j_call: TRBJ2-7
cdr3_length: 14
cdr3_aa: CSAVGQVGSYEQYF

v_call: TRBV29-1
j_call: TRBJ2-1
cdr3_length: 16
cdr3_aa: CSVEDMGSGRYNEQFF

v_call: TRBV24-1
j_call: TRBJ2-3
cdr3_length: 15
cdr3_aa: CATSDQDRYTDTQYF

v_call: TRBV5-5
j_call: TRBJ2-2
cdr3_length: 12
cdr3_aa: CASRVVGGELFF

v_call: TRBV20-1
j_call: TRBJ1-4
cdr3_length: 12
cdr3_aa: CSASRDGEKLFF